This is a list of T cell receptor beta chains from one sample in a study of technical replicates of blood from a few donors. Assay: immunoSEQ multiplex PCR; the TCRdb copy retains only in-frame clones and omits some. This sample has over 50,000 clones; around 87% occur once, and the top ten carry around 4.9%. Sequencing used PBMCs. The receptors shown here come from a human donor in good health. Some clones in this sample may be carry-over from other donors' samples. CDR3s include the opening cysteine and the closing phenylalanine or tryptophan. D genes are given only for firm matches. The listing skips clone size in some rows; elsewhere it reads once, few, many or a size class.

v_gene: TRBV7-2; j_gene: TRBJ2-7; d_gene: -; len: 13; abundance: few; CDR3aa: CASSKDFTYEQYF
v_gene: TRBV27; j_gene: TRBJ1-5; d_gene: -; len: 15; abundance: -; CDR3aa: CASSPYLGVDQPQHF
v_gene: TRBV4-2; j_gene: TRBJ2-5; d_gene: -; len: 14; abundance: -; CDR3aa: CASSLGLNDGTQYF
v_gene: TRBV19; j_gene: TRBJ2-7; d_gene: TRBD1; len: 18; abundance: -; CDR3aa: CASSIVGGLGTGSDEQYF
v_gene: TRBV6-4; j_gene: TRBJ2-7; d_gene: -; len: 13; abundance: -; CDR3aa: CASSESGPYEQYF
v_gene: TRBV4-3; j_gene: TRBJ2-1; d_gene: -; len: 15; abundance: -; CDR3aa: CASSQGRDIYNEQFF
v_gene: TRBV13; j_gene: TRBJ1-1; d_gene: -; len: 13; abundance: -; CDR3aa: CASSLYRGTEAFF
v_gene: TRBV6-5; j_gene: TRBJ2-1; d_gene: TRBD2; len: 12; abundance: -; CDR3aa: CASHSGGGYRFF
v_gene: TRBV10-3; j_gene: TRBJ2-7; d_gene: -; len: 14; abundance: once; CDR3aa: CAISESGGSYEQYF
v_gene: TRBV19; j_gene: TRBJ1-1; d_gene: TRBD1; len: 14; abundance: -; CDR3aa: CASSRDRVNTEAFF
v_gene: TRBV5-1; j_gene: TRBJ2-7; d_gene: -; len: 16; abundance: -; CDR3aa: CASSFRGVVVGYEQYF
v_gene: TRBV12-1; j_gene: TRBJ2-5; d_gene: -; len: 14; abundance: -; CDR3aa: CASSFVDSKETQYF
v_gene: TRBV4-3; j_gene: TRBJ1-2; d_gene: TRBD1; len: 17; abundance: -; CDR3aa: CASSQGGLGRGRKGYTF
v_gene: TRBV5-1; j_gene: TRBJ2-2; d_gene: -; len: 15; abundance: -; CDR3aa: CASSFTGVATGELFF
v_gene: TRBV13; j_gene: TRBJ2-3; d_gene: TRBD2; len: 15; abundance: once; CDR3aa: CASSPFSGSGDTQYF
v_gene: TRBV19; j_gene: TRBJ1-2; d_gene: TRBD1; len: 15; abundance: once; CDR3aa: CASSPRDRDSYGYTF
v_gene: TRBV5-4; j_gene: TRBJ2-1; d_gene: -; len: 13; abundance: -; CDR3aa: CASSGLGEDEQFF
v_gene: TRBV4-3; j_gene: TRBJ2-7; d_gene: -; len: 14; abundance: -; CDR3aa: CASSQDPGSYEQYF
v_gene: TRBV5-1; j_gene: TRBJ2-7; d_gene: TRBD1; len: 14; abundance: -; CDR3aa: CASSERTGGWEQYF
v_gene: TRBV5-4; j_gene: TRBJ2-5; d_gene: TRBD2; len: 15; abundance: -; CDR3aa: CASSTPGLAEETQYF
v_gene: TRBV5-6; j_gene: TRBJ2-1; d_gene: TRBD2; len: 15; abundance: -; CDR3aa: CASTTPERRSGREFF
v_gene: TRBV7-2; j_gene: TRBJ2-7; d_gene: -; len: 14; abundance: few; CDR3aa: CASSSATGVYEQYF
v_gene: TRBV5-6; j_gene: TRBJ1-3; d_gene: TRBD1; len: 16; abundance: -; CDR3aa: CASSSRTGLSGNTIYF
v_gene: TRBV4-3; j_gene: TRBJ2-1; d_gene: -; len: 17; abundance: once; CDR3aa: CASSQGGRASSYNEQFF
v_gene: TRBV15; j_gene: TRBJ2-7; d_gene: -; len: 15; abundance: -; CDR3aa: CATSRARGGQYEQYF
v_gene: TRBV7-3; j_gene: TRBJ1-1; d_gene: -; len: 13; abundance: once; CDR3aa: CASREGQNTEAFF
v_gene: TRBV7-2; j_gene: TRBJ2-7; d_gene: -; len: 15; abundance: -; CDR3aa: CASSLAQGRLHEQYF